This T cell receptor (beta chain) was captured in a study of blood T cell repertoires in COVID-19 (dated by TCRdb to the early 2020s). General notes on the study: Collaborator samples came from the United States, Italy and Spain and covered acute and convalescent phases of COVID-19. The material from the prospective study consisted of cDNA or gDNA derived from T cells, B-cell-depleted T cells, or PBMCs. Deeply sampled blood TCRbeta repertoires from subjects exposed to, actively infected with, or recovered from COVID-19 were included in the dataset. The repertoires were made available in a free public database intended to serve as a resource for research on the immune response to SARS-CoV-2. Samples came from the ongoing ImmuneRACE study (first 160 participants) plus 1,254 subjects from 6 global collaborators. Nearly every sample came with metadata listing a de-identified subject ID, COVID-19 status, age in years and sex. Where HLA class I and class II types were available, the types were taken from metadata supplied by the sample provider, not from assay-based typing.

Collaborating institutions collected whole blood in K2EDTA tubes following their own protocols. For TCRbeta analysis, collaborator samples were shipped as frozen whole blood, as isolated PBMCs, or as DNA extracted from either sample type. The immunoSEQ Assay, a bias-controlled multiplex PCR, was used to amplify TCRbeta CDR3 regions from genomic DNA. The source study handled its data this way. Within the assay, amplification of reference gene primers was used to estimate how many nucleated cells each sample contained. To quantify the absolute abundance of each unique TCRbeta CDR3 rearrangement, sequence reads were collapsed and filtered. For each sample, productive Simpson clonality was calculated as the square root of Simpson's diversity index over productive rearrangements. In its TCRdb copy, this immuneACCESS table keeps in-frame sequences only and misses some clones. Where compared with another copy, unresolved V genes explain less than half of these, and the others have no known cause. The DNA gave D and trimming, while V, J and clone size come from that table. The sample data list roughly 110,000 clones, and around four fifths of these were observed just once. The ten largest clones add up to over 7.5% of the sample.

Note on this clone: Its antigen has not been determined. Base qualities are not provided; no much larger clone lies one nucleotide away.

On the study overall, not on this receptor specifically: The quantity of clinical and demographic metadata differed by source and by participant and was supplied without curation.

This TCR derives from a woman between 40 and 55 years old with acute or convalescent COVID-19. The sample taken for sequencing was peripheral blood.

The encoded CDR3 is CASSLVGEQYF. DNA sequence: TGTGCCAGCAGTCTAGTGGGTGAGCAGTACTTC. The chain joins TRBV2 to TRBJ2-7, with no confidently assigned D gene. Taken from cysteine to phenylalanine, the CDR3 has 11 residues. Of all the DNA, just the CDR3 is kept, 33 bases in frame from base 1. Relative to germline, V is 5 bases shorter and J is 7 bases shorter, with 9 bases between their ends. The germline V gene specifies SNHLY as CDR1 and FYNNEI as CDR2.